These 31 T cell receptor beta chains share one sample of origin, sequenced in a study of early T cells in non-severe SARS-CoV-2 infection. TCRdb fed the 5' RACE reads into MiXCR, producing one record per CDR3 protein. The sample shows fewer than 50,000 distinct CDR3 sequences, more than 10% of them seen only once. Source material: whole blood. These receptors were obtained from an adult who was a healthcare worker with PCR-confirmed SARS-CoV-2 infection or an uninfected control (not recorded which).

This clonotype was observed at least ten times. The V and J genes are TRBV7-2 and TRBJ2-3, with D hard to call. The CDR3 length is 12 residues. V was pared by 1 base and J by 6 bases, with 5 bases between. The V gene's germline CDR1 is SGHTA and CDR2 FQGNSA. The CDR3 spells CASSLVRDTQYF. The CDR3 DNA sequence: TGTGCCAGCAGCTTAGTCAGGGATACGCAGTATTTT.

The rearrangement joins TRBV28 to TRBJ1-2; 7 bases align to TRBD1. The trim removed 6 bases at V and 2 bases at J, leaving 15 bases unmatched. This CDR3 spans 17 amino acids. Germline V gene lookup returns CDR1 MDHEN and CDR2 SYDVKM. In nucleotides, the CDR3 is TGTGCCAGCAGGGCACACATCCGAAGGGGACAGAACTATGGCTACACCTTC. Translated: CASRAHIRRGQNYGYTF.

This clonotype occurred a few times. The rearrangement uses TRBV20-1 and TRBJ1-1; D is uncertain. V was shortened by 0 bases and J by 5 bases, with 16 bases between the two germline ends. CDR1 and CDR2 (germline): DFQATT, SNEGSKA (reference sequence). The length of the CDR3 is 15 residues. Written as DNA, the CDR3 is TGCAGTGCTAGAGATTACATGACTGGTCAAACTGAAGCTTTCTTT. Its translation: CSARDYMTGQTEAFF.

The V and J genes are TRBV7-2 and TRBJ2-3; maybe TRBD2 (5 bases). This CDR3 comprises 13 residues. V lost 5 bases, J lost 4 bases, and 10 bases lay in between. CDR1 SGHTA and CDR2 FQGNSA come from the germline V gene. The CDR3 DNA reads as TGTGCCAGCAGCACGGACTTTCCAGATACGCAGTATTTT. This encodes CASSTDFPDTQYF.

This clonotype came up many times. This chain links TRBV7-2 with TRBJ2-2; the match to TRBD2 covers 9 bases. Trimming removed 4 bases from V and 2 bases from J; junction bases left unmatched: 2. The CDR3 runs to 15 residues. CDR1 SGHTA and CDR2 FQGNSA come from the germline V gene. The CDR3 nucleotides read TGTGCCAGCAGCTCTAGCGGGACTAACACCGGGGAGCTGTTTTTT. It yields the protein CASSSSGTNTGELFF.

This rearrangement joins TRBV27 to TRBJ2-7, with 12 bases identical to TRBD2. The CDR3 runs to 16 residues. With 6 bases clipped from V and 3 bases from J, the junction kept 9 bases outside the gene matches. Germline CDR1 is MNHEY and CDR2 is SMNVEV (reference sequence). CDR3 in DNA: TGTGCCAGCAGATTACTCCCTAGCGGGGGGGACTACGAGCAGTACTTC. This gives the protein CASRLLPSGGDYEQYF.

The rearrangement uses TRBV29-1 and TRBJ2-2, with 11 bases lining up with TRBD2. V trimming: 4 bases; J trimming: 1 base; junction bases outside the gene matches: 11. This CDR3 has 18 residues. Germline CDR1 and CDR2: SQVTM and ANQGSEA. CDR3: CSVVVIVAGGLNTGELFF. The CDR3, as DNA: TGCAGCGTTGTTGTAATAGTAGCGGGAGGGTTGAACACCGGGGAGCTGTTTTTT.

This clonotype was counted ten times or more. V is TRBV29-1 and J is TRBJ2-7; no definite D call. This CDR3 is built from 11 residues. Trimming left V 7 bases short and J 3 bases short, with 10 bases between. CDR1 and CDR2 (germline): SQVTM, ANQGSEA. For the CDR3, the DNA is TGCAGCGCTTCCCAAGACTACGAGCAGTACTTC. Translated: CSASQDYEQYF.

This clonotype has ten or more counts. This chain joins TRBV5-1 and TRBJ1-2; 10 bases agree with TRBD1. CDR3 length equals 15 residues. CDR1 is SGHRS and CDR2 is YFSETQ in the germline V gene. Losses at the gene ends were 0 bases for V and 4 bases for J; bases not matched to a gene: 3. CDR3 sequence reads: CASSLVTGGAYGYTF. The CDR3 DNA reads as TGCGCCAGCAGCTTGGTGACAGGGGGCGCCTATGGCTACACCTTC.

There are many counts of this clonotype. CDR3 DNA: TGCAGTGCCGCGGGGGATCTCTCCTACGAGCAGTACTTC. It is translated as CSAAGDLSYEQYF. The rearrangement links TRBV20-1 to TRBJ2-7; 7 bases line up with TRBD2. Trimming removed 6 bases from V and 0 bases from J; junction bases left unmatched: 5. CDR3 size: 13 residues. Germline CDR1 reads DFQATT; CDR2 reads SNEGSKA (reference sequence).

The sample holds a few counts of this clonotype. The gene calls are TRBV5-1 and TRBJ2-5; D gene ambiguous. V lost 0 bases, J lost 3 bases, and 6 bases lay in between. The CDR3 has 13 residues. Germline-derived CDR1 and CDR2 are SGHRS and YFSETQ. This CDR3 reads CASSLGQKETQYF. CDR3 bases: TGCGCCAGCAGCTTGGGACAAAAAGAGACCCAGTACTTC. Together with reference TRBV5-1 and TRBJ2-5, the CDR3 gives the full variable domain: KAGVTQTPRYLIKTRGQQVTLSCSPISGHRSVSWYQQTPGQGLQFLFEYFSETQRNKGNFPGRFSGRQFSNSRSEMNVSTLELGDSALYLCASSLGQKETQYFGPGTRLLVL.

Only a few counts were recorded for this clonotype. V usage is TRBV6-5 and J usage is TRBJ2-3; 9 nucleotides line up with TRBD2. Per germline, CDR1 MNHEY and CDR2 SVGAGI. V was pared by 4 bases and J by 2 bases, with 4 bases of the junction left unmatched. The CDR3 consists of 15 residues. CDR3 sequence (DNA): TGTGCCAGCAGTTTAGCGGGGGCCCCCACAGATACGCAGTATTTT. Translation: CASSLAGAPTDTQYF.

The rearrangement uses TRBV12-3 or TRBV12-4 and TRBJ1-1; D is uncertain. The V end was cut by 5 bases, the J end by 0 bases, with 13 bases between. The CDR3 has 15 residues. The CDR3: CASSLVITVNTEAFF. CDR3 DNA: TGTGCCAGCAGTCTTGTTATAACGGTGAACACTGAAGCTTTCTTT.

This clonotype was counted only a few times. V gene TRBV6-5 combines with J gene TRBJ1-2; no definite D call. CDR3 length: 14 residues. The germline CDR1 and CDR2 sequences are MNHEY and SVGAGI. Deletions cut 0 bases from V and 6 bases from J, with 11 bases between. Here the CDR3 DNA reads TGTGCCAGCAGTTACTCGAATGGGATTGATGGCTACACCTTC. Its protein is CASSYSNGIDGYTF.

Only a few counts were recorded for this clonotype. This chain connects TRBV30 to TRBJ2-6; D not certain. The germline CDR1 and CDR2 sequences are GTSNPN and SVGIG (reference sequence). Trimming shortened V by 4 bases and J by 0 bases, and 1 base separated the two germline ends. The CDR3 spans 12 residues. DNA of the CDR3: TGTGCCTGGAACTCTGGGGCCAACGTCCTGACTTTC. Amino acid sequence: CAWNSGANVLTF.

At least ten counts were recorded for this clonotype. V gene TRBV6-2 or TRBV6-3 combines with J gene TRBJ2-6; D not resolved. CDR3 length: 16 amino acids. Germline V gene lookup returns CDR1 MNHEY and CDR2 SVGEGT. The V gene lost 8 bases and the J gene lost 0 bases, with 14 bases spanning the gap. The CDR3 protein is CASRAVLPSGANVLTF. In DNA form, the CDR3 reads TGTGCCAGCCGGGCAGTTTTACCCTCTGGGGCCAACGTCCTGACTTTC.

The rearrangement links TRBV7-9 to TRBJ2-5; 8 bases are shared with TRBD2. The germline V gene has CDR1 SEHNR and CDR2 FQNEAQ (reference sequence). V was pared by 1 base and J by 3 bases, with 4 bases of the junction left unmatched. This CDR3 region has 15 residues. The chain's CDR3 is CASSLVEGLEETQYF. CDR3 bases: TGTGCCAGCAGCTTAGTTGAGGGACTAGAAGAGACCCAGTACTTC.

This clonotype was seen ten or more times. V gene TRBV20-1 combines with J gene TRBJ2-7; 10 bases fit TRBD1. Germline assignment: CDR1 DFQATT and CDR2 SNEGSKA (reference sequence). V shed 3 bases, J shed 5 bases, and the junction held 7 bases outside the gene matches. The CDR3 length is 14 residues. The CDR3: CSARIPTGGHEQYF. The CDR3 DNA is TGCAGTGCTAGGATACCGACAGGGGGCCACGAGCAGTACTTC.

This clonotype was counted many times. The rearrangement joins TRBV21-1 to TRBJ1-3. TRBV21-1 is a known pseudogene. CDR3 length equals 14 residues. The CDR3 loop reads CASRGPSSGNTIYF. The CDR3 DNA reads TGTGCCAGCAGGGGCCCTAGCTCTGGAAACACCATATATTTT.

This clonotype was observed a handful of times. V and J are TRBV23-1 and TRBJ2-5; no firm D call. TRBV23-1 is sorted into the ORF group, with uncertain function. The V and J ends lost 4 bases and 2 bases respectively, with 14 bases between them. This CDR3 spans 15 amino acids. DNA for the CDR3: TGCGCCAGCAGTCTAGCCCGGTGCTTACAAGAGACCCAGTACTTC. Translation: CASSLARCLQETQYF.

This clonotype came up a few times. As DNA, the CDR3 is TGTGCCAGCAGCTCACCGGGACTCCTCTACAATGAGCAGTTCTTC. Its protein product is CASSSPGLLYNEQFF. This chain connects TRBV7-2 to TRBJ2-1, with a possible D match to TRBD2 (6 bases). V was shortened by 4 bases and J by 3 bases, with 13 bases between the two germline ends. Germline CDR1 SGHTA, CDR2 FQGNSA. This CDR3 has 15 residues. The full variable domain, in which reference TRBV7-2 and TRBJ2-1 provide the parts outside the CDR3, is GAGVSQSPSNKVTEKGKDVELRCDPISGHTALYWYRQSLGQGLEFLIYFQGNSAPDKSGLPSDRFSAERTGGSVSTLTIQRTQQEDSAVYLCASSSPGLLYNEQFFGPGTRLTVL.

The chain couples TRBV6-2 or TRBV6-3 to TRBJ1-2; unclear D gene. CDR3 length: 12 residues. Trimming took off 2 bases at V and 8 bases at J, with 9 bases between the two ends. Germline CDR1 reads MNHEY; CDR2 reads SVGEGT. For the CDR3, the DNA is TGTGCCAGCAGTTACGCAGTGGGAGGCTACACCTTC. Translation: CASSYAVGGYTF.

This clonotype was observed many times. CDR3 sequence reads: CASHRGGETQYF. DNA of the CDR3: TGTGCCAGCCACAGGGGAGGCGAGACCCAGTACTTC. The rearrangement links TRBV25-1 to TRBJ2-5; a weak D match, TRBD1 (7 bases). V was cut by 8 bases and J by 5 bases, with 12 bases left in between. Germline values: CDR1 MGHDK, CDR2 SYGVNS. The CDR3 covers 12 residues.

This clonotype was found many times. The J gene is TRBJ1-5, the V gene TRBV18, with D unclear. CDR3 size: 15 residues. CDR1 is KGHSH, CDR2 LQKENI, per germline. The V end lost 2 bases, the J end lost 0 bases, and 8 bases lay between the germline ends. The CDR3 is CASSPGRSSNQPQHF. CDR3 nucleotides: TGTGCCAGCTCACCAGGAAGGAGTAGCAATCAGCCCCAGCATTTT.

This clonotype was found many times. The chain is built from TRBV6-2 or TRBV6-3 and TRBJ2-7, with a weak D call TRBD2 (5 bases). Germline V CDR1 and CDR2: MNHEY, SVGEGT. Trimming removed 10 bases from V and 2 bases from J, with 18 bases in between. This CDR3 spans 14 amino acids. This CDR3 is CATQPDGAAYEQYF. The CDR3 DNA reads TGTGCCACCCAACCGGACGGAGCGGCCTACGAGCAGTACTTC.

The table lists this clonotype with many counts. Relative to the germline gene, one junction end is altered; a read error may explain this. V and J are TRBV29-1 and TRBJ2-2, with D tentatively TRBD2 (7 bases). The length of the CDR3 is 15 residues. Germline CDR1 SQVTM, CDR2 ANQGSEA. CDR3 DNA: TGCAGCGCTGAACCCCCGGGGGGCGCGGACGGGGAGCTGTTTTTT. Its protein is CSAEPPGGADGELFF.

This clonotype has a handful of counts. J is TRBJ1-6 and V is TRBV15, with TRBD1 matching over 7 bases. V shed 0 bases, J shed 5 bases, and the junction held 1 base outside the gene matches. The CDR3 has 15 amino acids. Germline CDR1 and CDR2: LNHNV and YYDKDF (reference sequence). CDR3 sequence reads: CATSRETGDNSPLHF. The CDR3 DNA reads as TGTGCCACCAGCAGAGAAACAGGGGATAATTCACCCCTCCACTTT.

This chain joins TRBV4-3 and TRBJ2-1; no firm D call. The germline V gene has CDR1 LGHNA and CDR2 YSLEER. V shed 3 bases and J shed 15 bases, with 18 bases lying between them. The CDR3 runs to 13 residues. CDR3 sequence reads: CASSQDGQSGPFF. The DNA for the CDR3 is TGCGCCAGCAGCCAGGATGGCCAGTCGGGTCCGTTCTTC.

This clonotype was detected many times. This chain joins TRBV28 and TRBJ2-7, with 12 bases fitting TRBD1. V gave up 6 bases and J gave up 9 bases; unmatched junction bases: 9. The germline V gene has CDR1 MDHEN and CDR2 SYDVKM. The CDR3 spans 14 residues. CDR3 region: CASSRAGTGGRQYF. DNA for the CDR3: TGTGCCAGCAGCCGAGCCGGGACAGGGGGCCGGCAGTACTTC.

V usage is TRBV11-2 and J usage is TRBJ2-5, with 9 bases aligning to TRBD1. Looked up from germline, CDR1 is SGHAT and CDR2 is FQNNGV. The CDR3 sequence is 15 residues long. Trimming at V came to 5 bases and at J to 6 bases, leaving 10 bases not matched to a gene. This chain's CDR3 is CASSPRLQGAKTQYF. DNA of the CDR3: TGTGCCAGCAGCCCCCGATTACAGGGGGCGAAGACCCAGTACTTC.

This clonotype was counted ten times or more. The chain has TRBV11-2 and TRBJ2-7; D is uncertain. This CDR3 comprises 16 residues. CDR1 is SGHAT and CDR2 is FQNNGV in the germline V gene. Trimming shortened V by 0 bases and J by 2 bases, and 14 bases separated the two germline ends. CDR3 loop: CASSLDHDGFPYEQYF. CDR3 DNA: TGTGCCAGCAGCTTAGATCACGACGGCTTCCCCTACGAGCAGTACTTC.